This T cell receptor (beta chain) is drawn from a study of CD8+ T cells in alopecia areata. Study findings and constraints: Persistence in scalp and blood during tofacitinib was observed for many expanded lesional clones. More clonal than normal scalp was lesional scalp, particularly alopecia totalis/universalis.

Remarks on this clone: The antigen is undetermined. This specimen includes other DNA sequences encoding the same CDR3.

The CDR3 is 15 amino acids. The junction had 3 bases not matched to a gene; V was cut back by 3 bases and J by 2 bases. Germline lookup yields CDR1 SGHTA and CDR2 FQGNSA. It was cDNA, reverse transcribed from extracted RNA, that served as the sequencing template. TCRdb's copy holds only in-frame clones and misses some; the assay was immunoSEQ multiplex PCR. Counted here are around 110,000 clones, roughly 84% occurring once; the ten biggest clones make up 20% to 25%. Treatment indicated: oral pan-JAK inhibitor, 5-10 mg twice daily. The TCR originated in a human donor with alopecia areata. This specimen consisted of CD8+ T cells sorted from blood, obtained at week 24, from a patient treated with tofacitinib. The rearrangement links TRBV7-2 to TRBJ2-3, with 9 bases that match TRBD2. CDR3 sequence: CASSFLAGSTDTQYF. The CDR3 nucleotides are TGTGCCAGCAGCTTCCTAGCGGGGTCCACAGATACGCAGTATTTT. The whole variable domain, remainder taken from reference TRBV7-2 and TRBJ2-3, is GAGVSQSPSNKVTEKGKDVELRCDPISGHTALYWYRQSLGQGLEFLIYFQGNSAPDKSGLPSDRFSAERTGGSVSTLTIQRTQQEDSAVYLCASSFLAGSTDTQYFGPGTRLTVL.